This T cell receptor beta chain was found in a study of T cell responses to AZD1222 COVID-19 vaccine. About this clone: Its antigen is undetermined.

TCRdb keeps only in-frame clones here, not all; method: immunoSEQ multiplex PCR. The sample lists over 100,000 clones, about 85% seen once, with 5% in the top ten. Trimming shortened V by 0 bases and J by 10 bases, and 15 bases separated the two germline ends. The germline V gene has CDR1 LGHNA and CDR2 YNFKEQ. The CDR3 covers 14 residues. Whole-study findings and limits: In the spike-specific TCR repertoire, nearly half reportedly target unmutated variant regions. Distributed over spike, vaccine-associated CD4 TCRs predominated at 160-218 and 743-854. Every sample of the repertoires postdated the peak T cell response. A mostly white British donor set with more females was recruited, and clonal diversity was possibly underestimated.

Specimen: peripheral blood, collected on day 0 of AZD1222 vaccination. The chain joins TRBV4-2 to TRBJ1-1; D may be TRBD1 (5 bases). The receptor's source is an adult in good health. CDR3 DNA sequence: TGTGCCAGCAGCCAAGAAGCTGGAGGACACCTAGCTTTCTTT. Its translation is CASSQEAGGHLAFF.